The present T cell receptor (beta chain) was sequenced within a study of cytomegalovirus exposure and HLA in healthy donors (dated by TCRdb to 2016 to 2017). Background for the entire study: An earlier analysis of some 620 of the donors reported roughly 300 Gb of sequence data and around 100 million unique TCR beta sequences obtained from roughly 170 million T cells. Roughly 300 gigabases of sequencing data and roughly 81 million unique TCR sequences made up an early release that covered 640 HLA-typed donors. Of the roughly 390 genotyped donors, over 80% were placed in the genetic ancestry cluster associated with self-reported Caucasian donors. The study aimed to test whether cataloging public T cell receptors could reveal signatures of past pathogen exposure. The T cell repertoires of 666 subjects were profiled by immunosequencing and related to cytomegalovirus serostatus. Besides the first cohort of about 730 subjects, a separate validation cohort made up of roughly 120 different subjects was used. High-throughput TCR immunosequencing, statistical association of individual TCRs with disease status, and machine learning were combined to predict cytomegalovirus infection status. To study patterns of TCR occurrence, a later analysis re-analyzed previously published TCR beta repertoires from several hundred donors and added high-resolution HLA genotyping. The later analysis used no new phenotypic data to find candidate immune exposures, relying instead on TCR beta sequences and their occurrence across donors. In an earlier analysis of a few hundred of the donors, high-throughput TCR beta sequencing was used to judge whether each TCR beta V gene segment behaved as functional or pseudogenic. Alongside the repertoire data, information on donor age, sex, ethnicity and CMV serostatus was compiled. A later genetic analysis used genome-wide SNP genotypes for about three fifths of the roughly 700 donors, treating that subset as a discovery cohort. Every repertoire in the discovery cohort had been generated on one and the same sequencing platform. Both class I and class II loci were covered by HLA typing, at four-digit resolution. Typing coverage differed by locus: A, B, C, DRB1 and DQB1 were typed in about 629-640 donors, DQA1 in 522, DPA1 in some 600, and DPB1 in about 450. Roughly 5 DR-DQ haplotypes were handled as single units for association and clustering, since linkage in the cohort was strong. On average, around 240,000 unique TCR beta nucleotide sequences were sequenced per donor among 398 genotyped donors of the cohort, with roughly 18% of those sequences being non-productive.

The library was obtained by the immunoSEQ multiplex PCR assay. The multiplex PCR relied on a mix of 60 forward primers for TCR Vbeta segments and 13 reverse primers for TCR Jbeta segments. The CDR3 region of rearranged TCR beta genes was amplified from genomic DNA by a multiplex PCR assay. On the Illumina HiSeq System, the amplified TCR beta libraries were sequenced as 87-base-pair reads. The study's own analysis went as follows. A later analysis tallied roughly 76 million unique TCR beta chains across the 700 or so repertoires, and about 12 million of those chains were shared by two or more donors. A nearest-neighbor algorithm error-corrected the raw reads and collapsed the reads into unique sequences, merging closely related sequences to remove PCR and sequencing errors. CDR3 sequences were aligned to IMGT reference sequences to assign V, D and J gene segments. For a sequence to be retained, a match of at least six nucleotides to both a V gene segment and a J gene segment was required. A rearrangement counted as productive if the CDR3 had no stop codons and remained in frame with V and J, and every other rearrangement counted as non-productive. Following IMGT convention, CDR3 was defined as the stretch from the second conserved V-encoded cysteine to the conserved J-encoded phenylalanine. Sequences without an unambiguous match to a single V gene segment were excluded from the earlier analysis of 587 of the donors. In an earlier analysis of 450 to 700 of the donors, V segments were called functional above 56.7% productive rearrangements and were called segregating when the between-donor standard deviation exceeded 5%. A statistical classification framework was developed to diagnose cytomegalovirus status using the catalog of TCR beta chain sequences. V and J gene assignment, in a later analysis, came from comparing TCR nucleotide sequences with IMGT/GENE-DB human TR gene sequences. Using the TCRdist pipeline, a later analysis assigned CDR3 sequences along with most-parsimonious VDJ recombination scenarios. In a later analysis, every TCR beta chain was defined by the combination of its CDR3 amino acid sequence and its V-gene family, and reads without a unique V-gene family were dropped. To address suspected cross-contamination and a sequencing artifact, a later analysis removed over 500 highly shared, low-generation-probability nucleotide sequences. In a later analysis, a clonal expansion index for each public chain was calculated from normalized within-repertoire ranks of inferred template counts. In a later analysis, generation probabilities were computed using a VDJ recombination model fitted to out-of-frame rearrangements, and the results were checked against IGoR. Hypergeometric tests were used in a later analysis to score TCR-TCR, TCR-HLA and TCR-CMV co-occurrence, with a repertoire-size bias correction applied to the TCR pairs. In a later analysis, false discovery rates were estimated by permuting HLA or CMV assignments 20 times. A later analysis grouped co-occurring TCRs with DBSCAN, adding TCRdist sequence similarity when clustering within HLA-allele-positive subsets. Co-occurrence clustering excluded repertoires with fewer than 30,000 or more than 120,000 public chains, plus five with anomalous nucleotide sharing. TCRdb limited this immuneACCESS table to in-frame rearrangements with V and J called. A share of clones is missing; checked studies link under half to unresolved V genes, and the rest is unexplained. The DNA gave D and trimming, while V, J and clone size come from that table. The sample table lists around 220,000 clones, over 60% of them with a count of one. The top ten clones comprise 1.5% to 2% of the sample.

Overall study outcomes, separate from this receptor: A group of highly shared sequence variants was considered likely to be a technical artifact of the sequencing pipeline. A further reported finding was that TCR beta sequences accurately predicted the HLA-A and HLA-B alleles for most subjects in the first cohort. Compared with equally common non-associated chains, HLA-associated TCR beta chains in a later analysis were more clonally expanded and had lower generation probabilities. This cohort had only TCR beta chains sequenced, and the lack of alpha or paired-chain data limited which features could be detected. Correlated functional status among segregating V segments might be attributable to linkage disequilibrium, but an unknown experimental factor could not be ruled out. Because HLA typing was missing for some donors at each locus, association tests included only the typed subset. Several of the top co-occurrence clusters appeared to be linked to parvovirus B19, influenza, CMV and Epstein-Barr virus, according to a later analysis. According to a later analysis, TCR association rates differed among HLA loci, with DRB1 alleles showing the most associated TCRs and HLA-C alleles showing the fewest. The authors suggested that the approach could potentially be generalized to other disease states and immunological phenotypes. The study listed 170 or so TCR beta chains as associated with cytomegalovirus. The earlier analysis of nearly 600 of the donors excluded over 15 rarely observed V segments, including chromosome 9 orphons, because counts were too low. Assigning TCR associations to individual alleles was difficult when HLA alleles, especially DR and DQ, strongly co-occurred. V-gene and J-gene trimming of TCR beta chains was associated with a missense DCLRE1C variant in a later genetic analysis, and the association was replicated in an independent cohort. Most TCR sequences were observed very rarely across donors, whereas some public TCRs were present in many individuals. According to a later analysis, most CMV-associated TCR beta chains appeared to be HLA-restricted, and the HLA associations seemed to be driven largely by CMV exposure. The presence/absence analyses assumed that sequencing depth was roughly uniform across donors, and that assumption may not be true. Specific HLA alleles were associated with about 17,000 TCR beta sequences at a false discovery rate of 0.05 in a later analysis. A few of the identified cytomegalovirus-associated TCR beta chains were confirmed in vitro to be specific for cytomegalovirus antigens. Broadly in line with IMGT annotations, most TCR beta V segments showed up in productive rearrangements about 87% or about 30% of the time in an earlier analysis of around 600 of the donors. According to a later genetic analysis, donors in an Asian-associated ancestry cluster had fewer N-insertions in productive TCRs than the approximately 650-donor mean. Cytomegalovirus status was reported to be diagnosed by the classifier with high specificity and sensitivity in both the original and validation cohorts. The 87-base-pair reads could not distinguish some IMGT-functional V segments, including TRBV6-2 and TRBV6-3, so those segments were excluded. CMV serostatus was the only immune exposure information available for the cohort.

Deletion took 5 bases off V and 0 bases off J, with a span of 13 bases between the germline ends. There are 15 amino acids in the CDR3, from cysteine to phenylalanine inclusive. CDR3 DNA is the only sequence kept; it has 45 bases, read in frame from the first base. CDR1 is given as SGHDT and CDR2 as YYEEEE, both from the germline V gene. Note on this clone: Its antigen has not been determined. Nothing much larger sits one base from this clone, and base qualities are not available.

The cohort comprised approximately 700 healthy bone marrow donors. At the time of sampling, all cohort members were nominally healthy, though unrecorded immune exposures were likely present. The donor was CMV seronegative and was included in the group of a few hundred seronegative cohort members. A peripheral blood sample was collected from each donor, and TCR beta sequencing was performed on peripheral blood mononuclear cells. Genomic DNA was extracted from the blood cell samples with the Qiagen DNeasy Blood Extraction Kit. Input material: PBMCs. Recombination connected TRBV5-6 to TRBJ2-3, and possibly TRBD2, on 6 matching bases. This TCR derives from a man younger than 30 in good health and CMV-seronegative. The sequenced DNA: TGTGCCAGCAGACCAACCAGCGGGAGCACAGATACGCAGTATTTT. Translated, this is CASRPTSGSTDTQYF.